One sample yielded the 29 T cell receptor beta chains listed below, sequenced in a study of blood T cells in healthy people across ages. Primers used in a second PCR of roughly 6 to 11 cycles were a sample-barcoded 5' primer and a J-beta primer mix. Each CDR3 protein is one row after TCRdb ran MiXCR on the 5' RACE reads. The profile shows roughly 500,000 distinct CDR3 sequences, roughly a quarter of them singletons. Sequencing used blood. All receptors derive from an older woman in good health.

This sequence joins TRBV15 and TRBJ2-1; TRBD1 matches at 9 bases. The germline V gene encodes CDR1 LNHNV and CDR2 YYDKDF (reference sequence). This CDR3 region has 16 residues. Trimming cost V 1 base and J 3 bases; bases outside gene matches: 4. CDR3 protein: CATSRADRGGYNEQFF. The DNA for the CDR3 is TGTGCCACCAGCAGAGCGGACAGGGGTGGCTACAATGAGCAGTTCTTC. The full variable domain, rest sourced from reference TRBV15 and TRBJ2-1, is DAMVIQNPRYQVTQFGKPVTLSCSQTLNHNVMYWYQQKSSQAPKLLFHYYDKDFNNEADTPDNFQSRRPNTSFCFLDIRSPGLGDTAMYLCATSRADRGGYNEQFFGPGTRLTVL.

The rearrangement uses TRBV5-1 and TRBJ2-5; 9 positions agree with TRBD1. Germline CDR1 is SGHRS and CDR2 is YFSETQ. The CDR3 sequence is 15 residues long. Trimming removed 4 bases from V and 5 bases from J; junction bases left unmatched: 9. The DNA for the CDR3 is TGCGCCAGCAGCACTCCTGGGACAGGGTCCGAGACCCAGTACTTC. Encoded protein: CASSTPGTGSETQYF.

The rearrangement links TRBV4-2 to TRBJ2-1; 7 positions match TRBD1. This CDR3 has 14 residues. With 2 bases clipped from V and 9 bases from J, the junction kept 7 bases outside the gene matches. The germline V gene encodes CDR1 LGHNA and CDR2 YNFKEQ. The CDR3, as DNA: TGTGCCAGCAGCCAAACAGACAGGGTCGGTGAGCAGTTCTTC. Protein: CASSQTDRVGEQFF.

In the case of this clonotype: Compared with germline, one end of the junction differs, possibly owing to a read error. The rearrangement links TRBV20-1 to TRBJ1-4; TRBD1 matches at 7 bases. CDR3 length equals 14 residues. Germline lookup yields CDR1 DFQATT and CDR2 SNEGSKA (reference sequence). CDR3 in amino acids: CGAREGTATEKLFF. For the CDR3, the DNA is TGCGGTGCTAGAGAAGGGACAGCGACTGAAAAACTGTTTTTT.

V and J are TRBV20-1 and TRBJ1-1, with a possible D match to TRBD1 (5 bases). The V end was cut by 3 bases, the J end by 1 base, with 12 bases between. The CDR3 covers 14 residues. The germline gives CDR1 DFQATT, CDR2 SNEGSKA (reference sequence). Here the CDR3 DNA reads TGCAGTGCTAGGTGGCTGGGGGGGAACACTGAAGCTTTCTTT. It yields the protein CSARWLGGNTEAFF.

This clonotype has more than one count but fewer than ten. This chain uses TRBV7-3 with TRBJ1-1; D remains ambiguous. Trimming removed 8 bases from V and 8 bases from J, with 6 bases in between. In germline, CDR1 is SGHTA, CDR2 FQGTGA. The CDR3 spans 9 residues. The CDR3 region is CASPWEAFF. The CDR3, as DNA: TGTGCCAGCCCCTGGGAAGCTTTCTTT.

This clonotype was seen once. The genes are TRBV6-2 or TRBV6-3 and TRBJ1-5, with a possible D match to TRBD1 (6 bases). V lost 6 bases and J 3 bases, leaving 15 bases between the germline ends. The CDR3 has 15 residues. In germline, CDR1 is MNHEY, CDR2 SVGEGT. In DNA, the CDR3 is TGTGCCAGCAGCCCGGAAGGGGGACCCAATCAGCCCCAGCATTTT. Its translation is CASSPEGGPNQPQHF.

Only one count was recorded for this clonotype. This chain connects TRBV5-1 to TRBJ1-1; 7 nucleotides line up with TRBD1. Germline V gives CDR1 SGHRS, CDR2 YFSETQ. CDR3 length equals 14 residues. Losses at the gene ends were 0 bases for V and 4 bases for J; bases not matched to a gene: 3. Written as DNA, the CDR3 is TGCGCCAGCAGCTTGGCTTGGGACAGCACTGAAGCTTTCTTT. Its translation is CASSLAWDSTEAFF.

CDR3: CASSKGQGEHTEAFF. CDR3 in DNA: TGTGCCAGCAGTAAGGGGCAGGGTGAGCACACTGAAGCTTTCTTT. The V and J genes are TRBV6-2 or TRBV6-3 and TRBJ1-1, with D maybe TRBD1 (5 bases). With 5 bases removed from V and 3 bases from J, the gap between germline ends came to 16 bases. Germline-derived CDR1 and CDR2 are MNHEY and SVGEGT. The CDR3 runs to 15 residues.

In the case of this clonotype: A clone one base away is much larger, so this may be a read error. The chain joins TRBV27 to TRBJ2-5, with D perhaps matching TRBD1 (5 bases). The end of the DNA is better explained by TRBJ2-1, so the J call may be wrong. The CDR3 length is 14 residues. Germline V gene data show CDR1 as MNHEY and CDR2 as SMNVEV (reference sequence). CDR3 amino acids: CAISWKKGETEQFF. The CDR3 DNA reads TGTGCCATCAGTTGGAAAAAAGGGGAAACTGAGCAGTTCTTC.

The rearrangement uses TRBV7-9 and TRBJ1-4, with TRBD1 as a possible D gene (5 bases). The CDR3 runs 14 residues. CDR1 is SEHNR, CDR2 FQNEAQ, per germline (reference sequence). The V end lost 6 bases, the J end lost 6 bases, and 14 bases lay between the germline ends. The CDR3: CASSRDSGYEKLFF. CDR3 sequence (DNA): TGTGCCAGCAGTCGCGACAGTGGCTATGAAAAACTGTTTTTT.

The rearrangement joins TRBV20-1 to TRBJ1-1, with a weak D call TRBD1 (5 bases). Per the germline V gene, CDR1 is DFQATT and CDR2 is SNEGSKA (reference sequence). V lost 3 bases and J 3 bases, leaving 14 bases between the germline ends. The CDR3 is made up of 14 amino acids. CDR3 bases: TGCAGTGCTAGTGCTCGGAGGGGTGACACTGAAGCTTTCTTT. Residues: CSASARRGDTEAFF.

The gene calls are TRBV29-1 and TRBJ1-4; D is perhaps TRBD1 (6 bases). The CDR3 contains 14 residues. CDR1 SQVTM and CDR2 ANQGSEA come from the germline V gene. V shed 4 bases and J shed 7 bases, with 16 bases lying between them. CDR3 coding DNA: TGCAGCGTTGGACCAGGGGCCTTAGGTGAAAAACTGTTTTTT. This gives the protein CSVGPGALGEKLFF. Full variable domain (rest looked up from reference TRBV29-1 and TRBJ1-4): SAVISQKPSRDICQRGTSLTIQCQVDSQVTMMFWYRQQPGQSLTLIATANQGSEATYESGFVIDKFPISRPNLTFSTLTVSNMSPEDSSIYLCSVGPGALGEKLFFGSGTQLSVL.

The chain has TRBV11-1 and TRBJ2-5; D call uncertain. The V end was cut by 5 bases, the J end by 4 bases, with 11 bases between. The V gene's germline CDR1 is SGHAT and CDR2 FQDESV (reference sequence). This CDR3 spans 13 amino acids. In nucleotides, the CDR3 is TGTGCCAGCAGCCGGGCCCTCATAGAGACCCAGTACTTC. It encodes CASSRALIETQYF.

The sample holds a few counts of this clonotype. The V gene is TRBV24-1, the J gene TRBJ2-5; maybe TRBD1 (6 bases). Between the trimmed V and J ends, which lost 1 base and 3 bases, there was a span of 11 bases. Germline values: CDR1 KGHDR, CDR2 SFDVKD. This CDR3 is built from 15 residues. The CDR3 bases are TGTGCCACCAGTGATTTTTTGCAGGGGAAAGAGACCCAGTACTTC. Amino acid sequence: CATSDFLQGKETQYF.

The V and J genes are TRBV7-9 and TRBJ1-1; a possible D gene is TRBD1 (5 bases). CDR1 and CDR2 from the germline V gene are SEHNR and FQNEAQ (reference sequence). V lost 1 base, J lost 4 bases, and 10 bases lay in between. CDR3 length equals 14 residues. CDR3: CASSLEGRATEAFF. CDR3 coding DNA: TGTGCCAGCAGCTTAGAGGGCAGGGCCACTGAAGCTTTCTTT.

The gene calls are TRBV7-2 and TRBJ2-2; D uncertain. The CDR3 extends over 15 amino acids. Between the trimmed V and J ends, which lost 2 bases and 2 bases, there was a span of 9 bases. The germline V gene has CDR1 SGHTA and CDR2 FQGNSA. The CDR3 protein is CASSLMGSNTGELFF. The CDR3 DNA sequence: TGTGCCAGCAGCTTAATGGGTTCCAACACCGGGGAGCTGTTTTTT. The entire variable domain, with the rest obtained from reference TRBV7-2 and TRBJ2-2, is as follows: GAGVSQSPSNKVTEKGKDVELRCDPISGHTALYWYRQSLGQGLEFLIYFQGNSAPDKSGLPSDRFSAERTGGSVSTLTIQRTQQEDSAVYLCASSLMGSNTGELFFGEGSRLTVL.

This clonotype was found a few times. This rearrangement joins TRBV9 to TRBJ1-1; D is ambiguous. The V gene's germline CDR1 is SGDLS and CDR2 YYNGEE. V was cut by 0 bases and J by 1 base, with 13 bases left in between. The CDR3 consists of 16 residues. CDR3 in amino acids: CASSVAEGAGNTEAFF. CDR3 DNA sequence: TGTGCCAGCAGCGTAGCTGAGGGAGCAGGGAACACTGAAGCTTTCTTT.

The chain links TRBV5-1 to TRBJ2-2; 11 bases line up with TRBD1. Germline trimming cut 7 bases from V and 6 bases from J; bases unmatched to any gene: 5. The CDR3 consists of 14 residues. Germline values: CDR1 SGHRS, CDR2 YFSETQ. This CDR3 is CASQGQGASGELFF. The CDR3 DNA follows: TGCGCCAGCCAAGGACAGGGGGCATCCGGGGAGCTGTTTTTT. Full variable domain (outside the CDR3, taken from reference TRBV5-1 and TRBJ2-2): KAGVTQTPRYLIKTRGQQVTLSCSPISGHRSVSWYQQTPGQGLQFLFEYFSETQRNKGNFPGRFSGRQFSNSRSEMNVSTLELGDSALYLCASQGQGASGELFFGEGSRLTVL.

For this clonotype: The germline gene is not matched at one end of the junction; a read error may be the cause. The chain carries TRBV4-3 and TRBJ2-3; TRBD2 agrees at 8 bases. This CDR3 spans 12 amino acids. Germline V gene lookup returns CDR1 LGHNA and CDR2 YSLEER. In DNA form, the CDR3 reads TGCGCCAGCAGCCAAAACAGCGGGGGAATACTTTTT. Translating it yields CASSQNSGGILF.

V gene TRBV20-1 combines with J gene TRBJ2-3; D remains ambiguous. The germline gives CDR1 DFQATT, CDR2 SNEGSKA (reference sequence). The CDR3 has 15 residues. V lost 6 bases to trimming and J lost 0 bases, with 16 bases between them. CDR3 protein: CSATAWGSSTDTQYF. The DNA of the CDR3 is TGCAGTGCCACAGCCTGGGGTAGCAGCACAGATACGCAGTATTTT.

The CDR3 is CASSLRITAGRFSYEQYF. In DNA form, the CDR3 reads TGTGCCAGCAGTCTCCGGATTACCGCTGGTCGCTTCTCCTACGAGCAGTACTTC. The chain links TRBV6-5 to TRBJ2-7; D not resolved. The length of the CDR3 is 18 residues. Trimming took 5 bases from V and 0 from J, leaving 23 bases between them. The germline gives CDR1 MNHEY, CDR2 SVGAGI.

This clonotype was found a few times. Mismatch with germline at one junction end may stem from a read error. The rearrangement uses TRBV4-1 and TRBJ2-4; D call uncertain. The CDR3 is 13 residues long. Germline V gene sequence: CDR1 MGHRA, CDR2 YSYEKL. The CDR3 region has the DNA TGCGCCAGCAGCCAAGGTGGCCAAAACATTCGGTACTTC. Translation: CASSQGGQNIRYF.

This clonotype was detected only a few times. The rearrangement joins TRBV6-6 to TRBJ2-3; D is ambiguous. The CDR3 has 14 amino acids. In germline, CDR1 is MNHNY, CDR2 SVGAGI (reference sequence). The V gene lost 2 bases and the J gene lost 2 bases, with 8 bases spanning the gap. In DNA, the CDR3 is TGTGCCAGCAGTTACGTGCGGTTCACAGATACGCAGTATTTT. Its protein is CASSYVRFTDTQYF.

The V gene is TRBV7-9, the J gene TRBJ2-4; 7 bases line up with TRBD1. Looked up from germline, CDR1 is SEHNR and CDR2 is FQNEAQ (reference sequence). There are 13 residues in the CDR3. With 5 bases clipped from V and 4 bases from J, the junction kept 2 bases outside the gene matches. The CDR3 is CASSGTEKNIQYF. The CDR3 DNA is TGTGCCAGCAGCGGGACAGAAAAAAACATTCAGTACTTC. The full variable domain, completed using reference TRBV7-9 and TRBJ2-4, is DTGVSQNPRHKITKRGQNVTFRCDPISEHNRLYWYRQTLGQGPEFLTYFQNEAQLEKSRLLSDRFSAERPKGSFSTLEIQRTEQGDSAMYLCASSGTEKNIQYFGAGTRLSVL.

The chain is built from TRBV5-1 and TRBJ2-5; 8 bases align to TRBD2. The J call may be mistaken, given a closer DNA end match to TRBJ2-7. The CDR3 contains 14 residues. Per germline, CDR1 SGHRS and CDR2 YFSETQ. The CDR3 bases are TGCGCCAGCAAGGTCGGCGGGGGGACCTACGAGCAGTACTTC. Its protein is CASKVGGGTYEQYF.

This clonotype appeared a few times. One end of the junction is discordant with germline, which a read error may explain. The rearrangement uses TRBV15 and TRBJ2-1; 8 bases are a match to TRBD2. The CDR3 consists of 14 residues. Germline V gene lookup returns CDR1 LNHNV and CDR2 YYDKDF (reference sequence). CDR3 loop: CATSTPGGPIERFF. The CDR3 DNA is TGTGCCACCAGCACACCGGGGGGGCCGATTGAGCGGTTCTTC.

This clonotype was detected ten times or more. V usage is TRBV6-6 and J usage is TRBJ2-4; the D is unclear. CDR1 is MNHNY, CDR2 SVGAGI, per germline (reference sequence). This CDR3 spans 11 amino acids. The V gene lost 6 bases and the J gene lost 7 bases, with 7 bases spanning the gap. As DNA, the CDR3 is TGTGCCAGCAGCTCTGAGAACATTCAGTACTTC. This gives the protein CASSSENIQYF.

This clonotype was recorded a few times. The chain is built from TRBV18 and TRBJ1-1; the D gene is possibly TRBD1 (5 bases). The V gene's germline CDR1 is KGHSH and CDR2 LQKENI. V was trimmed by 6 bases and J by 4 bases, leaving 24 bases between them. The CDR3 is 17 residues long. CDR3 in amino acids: CASSPNPPGYGGTEAFF. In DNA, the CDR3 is TGTGCCAGCTCGCCTAACCCTCCAGGGTACGGTGGCACTGAAGCTTTCTTT. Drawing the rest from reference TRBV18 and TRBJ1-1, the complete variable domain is NAGVMQNPRHLVRRRGQEARLRCSPMKGHSHVYWYRQLPEEGLKFMVYLQKENIIDESGMPKERFSAEFPKEGPSILRIQQVVRGDSAAYFCASSPNPPGYGGTEAFFGQGTRLTVV.